These T cell receptor beta chains were read from a single sample in a study of T cells in Graves' hyperthyroidism and ophthalmopathy. TCRdb analysed the multiplex PCR reads with MiXCR anew, one entry per CDR3 protein. The table includes fewer than 400,000 distinct CDR3 sequences, more than 20% detected once. Sequences were obtained from blood. The receptors were gathered from a man aged 50-60 years with Graves' hyperthyroidism. Both conserved end residues are part of each CDR3. Each record gives: V gene, D gene, clone size, J gene, CDR3 DNA, CDR3 protein. The D gene is left open where the match is weak. Size tells how often a clone was seen (once, few, many) or the class of an expanded clone, and some rows leave it out.

TRBV19,TRBD1,NA,TRBJ1-5,TGTGCCAGTAGCAAGGGAGGAGGGGGCGATAGACCCAATCAGCCCCAGCATTTT,CASSKGGGGDRPNQPQHF
TRBV29-1,NA,few,TRBJ2-7,TGCAGCGTTGATGGAATAGCGTCACCATATGGGGGCTACGAGCAGTACTTC,CSVDGIASPYGGYEQYF
TRBV29-1,TRBD2,NA,TRBJ2-3,TGCAGCGTTGTGGGGGGGAGTAGCGGTGCAGATACGCAGTATTTT,CSVVGGSSGADTQYF
TRBV13,TRBD1,NA,TRBJ2-6,TGTGCCAGCAGCTTAGGACAGGGGGCTTCTGGGGCCAACGTCCTGACTTTC,CASSLGQGASGANVLTF
TRBV18,NA,NA,TRBJ2-6,TGTGCCAGTAACATTGAGCTCTCTGGGGCCAACGTCCTGACTTTC,CASNIELSGANVLTF
TRBV2,TRBD1,many,TRBJ1-4,TGTGCCAGCAGTGTACTCGGGACAGGGAATGAAAAACTGTTTTTT,CASSVLGTGNEKLFF
TRBV2,NA,NA,TRBJ2-7,TGTGCCAGCACCATGACAGGAGGCTCCTACTACGAGCAGTACTTC,CASTMTGGSYYEQYF
TRBV4-2,NA,once,TRBJ2-1,TGTGCCAGCAGCCAAGAATCGAACTGGGACTCGGTATACAATGAGCAGTTCTTC,CASSQESNWDSVYNEQFF
TRBV7-3,NA,few,TRBJ1-1,TGTGCCAGCAGCTATGAAATAAACACTGAAGCTTTCTTT,CASSYEINTEAFF
TRBV6-1,NA,few,TRBJ1-6,TGTGCCAGCAGTGACCGAGTCCATAATTCACCCCTCCACTTT,CASSDRVHNSPLHF
TRBV7-9,TRBD2,NA,TRBJ2-1,TGTACCAGCAGCCCCAATAGCGGGAGCTCCTACAATGAGCAGTTCTTC,CTSSPNSGSSYNEQFF
TRBV7-7,TRBD1,NA,TRBJ2-5,TGTGCTAGCAGTCGGACAGGGGAACGAGAGACCCAGTACTTC,CASSRTGERETQYF
TRBV18,NA,few,TRBJ1-2,TGTGCCAGCAGTTTGTGGGCCTATGGCTACACCTTC,CASSLWAYGYTF
TRBV7-2,NA,NA,TRBJ1-1,TGTGCCAGCAGCGCAACCTCGGGCTTCAGAAGGACTGAAGCTTTCTTT,CASSATSGFRRTEAFF
TRBV2,NA,many,TRBJ2-7,TGTGCCAGCACTACACACTTCAACGGATACGAGCAGTACTTC,CASTTHFNGYEQYF
TRBV25-1,NA,NA,TRBJ1-1,TGTGCCAGCAGGGGATTTGGTCCAAACACTGAAGCTTTCTTT,CASRGFGPNTEAFF
TRBV28,NA,NA,TRBJ1-2,TGTGCCAGCAGTTTCCCGGACAGCAACTATGGCTACACCTTC,CASSFPDSNYGYTF
TRBV29-1,NA,few,TRBJ2-1,TGCAGCGGTATGGCGGGGGCAGGCGAGCAGTTCTTC,CSGMAGAGEQFF
TRBV11-2,TRBD2,NA,TRBJ2-2,TGTGCCAGCAGCTTGGGACTAGCTGAGGTTGGCGGGGAGCTGTTTTTT,CASSLGLAEVGGELFF
TRBV5-1,TRBD2,NA,TRBJ2-7,TGCGCCAGCAGCGGGGGATATGGGGGGGGAGACGAGCAGTACTTC,CASSGGYGGGDEQYF
TRBV5-4,NA,NA,TRBJ1-1,TGTGCCAGCAGCGCCCCAAGCCGGGGGGACACTGAAGCTTTCTTT,CASSAPSRGDTEAFF
TRBV5-6,NA,once,TRBJ1-2,TGTGCCAGCAGCTTTGGACAGATCTATGGCTACACCTTC,CASSFGQIYGYTF
TRBV3-1,NA,many,TRBJ1-4,TGTGCCAGCAGCCAGGACACCAACGGGGAAAAACTGTTTTTT,CASSQDTNGEKLFF
TRBV5-4,NA,few,TRBJ2-3,TGTGCCAGCAGCTTGGTGGCGGGGTCCACAGATACGCAGTATTTT,CASSLVAGSTDTQYF
TRBV7-3,TRBD1,many,TRBJ2-7,TGTGCCAGCAGCGCCGGGACAGGGGGCGCCTACGAGCAGTACTTC,CASSAGTGGAYEQYF
TRBV6-1,NA,NA,TRBJ2-4,TGTGCCAGCAGTGGCTCGGGGACACTCCTAGCCAAAAACATTCAGTACTTC,CASSGSGTLLAKNIQYF